This TCR beta chain was captured by sequencing in a study of blood T cell repertoires in COVID-19. This clone has only a few counts. Method: immunoSEQ multiplex PCR; TCRdb's copy keeps in-frame clones and lacks some. This table holds 25,000 to 35,000 clones, approximately 80% found once. Germline V gives CDR1 LGHDT, CDR2 YNNKEL (reference sequence). Trimming pared 5 bases from V and 1 base from J, leaving 8 bases between. This CDR3 has 13 amino acids. This clonotype was sampled from a man aged 65 to 79 with active COVID-19. The sample comprised peripheral blood. This chain joins TRBV3-1 (or the pseudogene TRBV3-2) and TRBJ1-1; TRBD1 is a possible D gene (5 bases). The CDR3 reads CASSFDRNTEAFF. The CDR3 bases are TGTGCCAGCAGCTTTGACAGGAACACTGAAGCTTTCTTT.